Below are 18 T cell receptor beta chains sequenced from a single sample in a study of blood T cell repertoires in COVID-19 (dated by TCRdb to 2020 to 2021). Library prep was done by the immunoSEQ multiplex PCR assay. What TCRdb holds here is the immuneACCESS table cut down to in-frame rearrangements. Part of the clones is not present; checked against another copy, under half of the missing clones reflect an unresolved V gene, and the others are unexplained. The sample records just over 300,000 clones, roughly 89% of which are singletons. Of the sample, 4% to 5.5% falls within the top ten clones. The sample consisted of PBMCs or T cells enriched from blood (not recorded which). The origin of the receptors is a woman aged 18-35 years with acute COVID-19.

V is TRBV15 and J is TRBJ1-2; 7 bases match TRBD1. The CDR3 is 17 residues long. The ends lost 0 bases at V and 1 base at J; junction bases unmatched: 8. Germline V gives CDR1 LNHNV, CDR2 YYDKDF (reference sequence). The CDR3, as DNA: TGTGCCACCAGCAGAGACCCCATAACAGGGGTTAACTATGGCTACACCTTC. It is translated as CATSRDPITGVNYGYTF.

The chain recombines TRBV19 with TRBJ2-7, with D possibly matching TRBD1 (5 bases). The CDR3 spans 17 residues. Per germline, CDR1 LNHDA and CDR2 SQIVND (reference sequence). The V and J ends lost 5 bases and 2 bases respectively, with 22 bases between them. CDR3 nucleotide sequence: TGTGCCAGTAGTTCCCCGGATGGGGCCCCTGAGCCCTACGAGCAGTACTTC. The encoded protein is CASSSPDGAPEPYEQYF.

The rearrangement uses TRBV9 and TRBJ2-2; tentatively, D is TRBD2 (6 bases). The CDR3 spans 14 residues. V was trimmed by 6 bases and J by 3 bases, leaving 12 bases between them. Germline CDR1 is SGDLS and CDR2 is YYNGEE. The CDR3 sequence: CASTKTRDTGELFF. CDR3 in DNA: TGTGCCAGCACCAAGACTAGGGACACCGGGGAGCTGTTTTTT.

The rearrangement uses TRBV11-2 and TRBJ2-7; 8 nucleotides line up with TRBD2. Germline CDR1 SGHAT, CDR2 FQNNGV. The CDR3 has 12 amino acids. The V segment lost 5 bases and the J segment 6 bases; nucleotides outside the gene matches: 3. CDR3 sequence (DNA): TGTGCCAGCAGCCTCCGGGGGGGCGAGCAGTACTTC. Protein sequence: CASSLRGGEQYF.

The chain is built from TRBV30 and TRBJ2-1, with 10 positions matching TRBD2. Germline lookup yields CDR1 GTSNPN and CDR2 SVGIG (reference sequence). This CDR3 is 15 amino acids long. The V and J ends lost 1 base and 10 bases, in that order; junction bases with no gene match: 10. The CDR3 loop reads CAWSGVLAGLDEQFF. The CDR3 DNA reads TGTGCCTGGAGTGGAGTACTAGCGGGACTCGACGAGCAGTTCTTC.

The chain recombines TRBV27 with TRBJ2-7; 12 nucleotides line up with TRBD1. J gave up 5 bases and V 5 bases, and 4 bases lay outside the gene matches. The CDR3 is 14 amino acids. Germline CDR1 and CDR2: MNHEY and SMNVEV (reference sequence). DNA of the CDR3: TGTGCCAGCAGTGCGGGGACAGGGGGCAACGAGCAGTACTTC. Encoded protein: CASSAGTGGNEQYF.

The rearrangement links TRBV19 to TRBJ1-1, with 7 positions matching TRBD1. Germline trimming cut 4 bases from V and 1 base from J; bases unmatched to any gene: 6. Germline loops: CDR1 LNHDA, CDR2 SQIVND (reference sequence). CDR3 size: 15 residues. CDR3 bases: TGTGCCAGTAGTACCCGACAGGGAGAGAACACTGAAGCTTTCTTT. Protein: CASSTRQGENTEAFF.

The gene calls are TRBV5-1 and TRBJ2-2, with 9 bases aligning to TRBD2. The J segment lost 1 base and the V segment lost 4 bases, leaving 5 bases of the junction unmatched. This CDR3 has 16 residues. CDR1 is SGHRS, CDR2 YFSETQ, per germline. The CDR3 protein is CASSAVSGRNTGELFF. The CDR3 DNA reads TGCGCCAGCAGCGCCGTTAGCGGGAGGAACACCGGGGAGCTGTTTTTT.

This clone was observed once. This chain links TRBV5-6 with TRBJ2-7, with D perhaps matching TRBD1 (6 bases). The CDR3 runs 15 residues. Germline CDR1 and CDR2: SGHDT and YYEEEE. Trimming stripped 2 bases from V and 1 base from J, with 13 bases between. CDR3 sequence (DNA): TGTGCCAGCAGCTTTTTACAGGGCGAATCCTACGAGCAGTACTTC. Encoded protein: CASSFLQGESYEQYF.

The J gene is TRBJ1-4, the V gene TRBV7-9; D remains ambiguous. V shed 1 base and J shed 5 bases, with 5 bases lying between them. Germline V gene sequence: CDR1 SEHNR, CDR2 FQNEAQ (reference sequence). The CDR3 runs to 13 residues. DNA for the CDR3: TGTGCCAGCAGCTTAGTGTCAAATGAAAAACTGTTTTTT. Amino acid sequence: CASSLVSNEKLFF.

The chain uses TRBV5-4 and TRBJ2-5, with 8 bases that match TRBD2. Trimming removed 2 bases from V and 4 bases from J; junction bases left unmatched: 7. Germline V lookup: CDR1 SGHNT, CDR2 YYREEE (reference sequence). This CDR3 is 15 amino acids long. The CDR3 region is CASSLGREVGETQYF. CDR3 DNA: TGTGCCAGCAGCTTAGGGCGGGAGGTTGGAGAGACCCAGTACTTC.

This chain joins TRBV28 and TRBJ1-5; 8 bases match TRBD1. The CDR3 has 14 residues. Germline values: CDR1 MDHEN, CDR2 SYDVKM. Unmatched junction bases numbered 4, after V lost 5 bases and J lost 4 bases. The CDR3 coding sequence is TGTGCCAGCAGTCCACAGGGGGGTAATCAGCCCCAGCATTTT. It codes for CASSPQGGNQPQHF.

V is TRBV28 and J is TRBJ1-6; D is perhaps TRBD1 (5 bases). V shed 8 bases and J shed 4 bases, with 15 bases lying between them. CDR1 is MDHEN, CDR2 SYDVKM, per germline. The CDR3 length is 15 residues. The CDR3 DNA reads TGTGCCAGCGGTGCCCCGACAGATTATAATTCACCCCTCCACTTT. Encoded protein: CASGAPTDYNSPLHF.

The chain recombines TRBV29-1 with TRBJ1-2; D remains unclear. Trimming removed 5 bases from V and 4 bases from J, with 8 bases in between. Germline values: CDR1 SQVTM, CDR2 ANQGSEA. The CDR3 has 11 amino acids. CDR3 sequence reads: CSVQTLYGYTF. The CDR3 DNA reads as TGCAGCGTTCAGACTCTCTATGGCTACACCTTC.

The rearrangement links TRBV12-3 or TRBV12-4 to TRBJ1-1, with TRBD1 as a possible D gene (5 bases). V lost 6 bases and J 1 base, leaving 9 bases between the germline ends. This CDR3 is 13 amino acids long. In nucleotides, the CDR3 is TGTGCCAGCAGGGGTACAGGGAACACTGAAGCTTTCTTT. Amino acid sequence: CASRGTGNTEAFF.

The V gene is TRBV18, the J gene TRBJ1-1; TRBD1 might be the D (5 bases). V lost 1 base and J 3 bases, leaving 9 bases between the germline ends. The germline V gene has CDR1 KGHSH and CDR2 LQKENI. The CDR3 contains 14 residues. In nucleotides, the CDR3 is TGTGCCAGCTCACCACGGGGGGACTACACTGAAGCTTTCTTT. It is translated as CASSPRGDYTEAFF.

The chain has TRBV28 and TRBJ1-5, with TRBD1 as a possible D gene (5 bases). This CDR3 has 14 amino acids. The germline V gene has CDR1 MDHEN and CDR2 SYDVKM. Trimming pared 4 bases from V and 2 bases from J, leaving 9 bases between. CDR3 coding DNA: TGTGCCAGCAGTTACTCCAGGGGCAATCAGCCCCAGCATTTT. Protein sequence: CASSYSRGNQPQHF.

The rearrangement links TRBV18 to TRBJ2-1; the D gene is possibly TRBD1 (6 bases). Germline lookup yields CDR1 KGHSH and CDR2 LQKENI. V shed 0 bases and J shed 2 bases, with 14 bases lying between them. The length of the CDR3 is 17 residues. CDR3 sequence reads: CASSPPFVSGAYNEQFF. Written as DNA, the CDR3 is TGTGCCAGCTCACCACCTTTTGTGTCAGGGGCCTACAATGAGCAGTTCTTC.